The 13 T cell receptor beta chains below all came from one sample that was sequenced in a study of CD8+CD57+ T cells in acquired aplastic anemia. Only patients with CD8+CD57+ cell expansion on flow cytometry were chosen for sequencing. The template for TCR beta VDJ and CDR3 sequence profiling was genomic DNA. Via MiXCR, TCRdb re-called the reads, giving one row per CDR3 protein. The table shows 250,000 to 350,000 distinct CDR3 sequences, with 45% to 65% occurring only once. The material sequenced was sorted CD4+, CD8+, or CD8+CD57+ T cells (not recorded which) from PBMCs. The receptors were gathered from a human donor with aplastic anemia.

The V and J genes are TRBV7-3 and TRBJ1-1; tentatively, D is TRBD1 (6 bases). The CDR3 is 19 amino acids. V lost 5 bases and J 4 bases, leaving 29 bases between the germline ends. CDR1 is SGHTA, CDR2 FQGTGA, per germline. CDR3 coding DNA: TGTGCCAGCAGCCAGGACGGGTTCCACCGGGGGGGGCTAGGCACTGAAGCTTTCTTT. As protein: CASSQDGFHRGGLGTEAFF. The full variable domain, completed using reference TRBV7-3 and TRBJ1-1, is GAGVSQTPSNKVTEKGKYVELRCDPISGHTALYWYRQSLGQGPEFLIYFQGTGAADDSGLPNDRFFAVRPEGSVSTLKIQRTERGDSAVYLCASSQDGFHRGGLGTEAFFGQGTRLTVV.

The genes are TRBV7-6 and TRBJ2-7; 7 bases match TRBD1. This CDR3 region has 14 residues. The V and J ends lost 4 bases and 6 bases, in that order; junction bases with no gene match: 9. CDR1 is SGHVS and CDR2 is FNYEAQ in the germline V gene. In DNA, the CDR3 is TGTGCCAGCAGCTCAGGGGGAAGCCCCCCCGAGCAGTACTTC. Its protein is CASSSGGSPPEQYF.

The DNA for the CDR3 is TGCGCCAGCAGGTTTCGGTCCCAGGGTGGGGATACGCAGTATTTT. This sequence encodes CASRFRSQGGDTQYF. V usage is TRBV5-1 and J usage is TRBJ2-3; D is possibly TRBD1 (5 bases). Germline V lookup: CDR1 SGHRS, CDR2 YFSETQ. The V end lost 5 bases, the J end lost 6 bases, and 19 bases lay between the germline ends. There are 15 residues in the CDR3.

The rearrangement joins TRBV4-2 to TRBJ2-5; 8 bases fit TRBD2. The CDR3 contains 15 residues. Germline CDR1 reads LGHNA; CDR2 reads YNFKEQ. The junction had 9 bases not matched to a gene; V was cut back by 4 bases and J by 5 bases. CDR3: CASSPVYSGTETQYF. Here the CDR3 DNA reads TGTGCCAGCAGCCCGGTCTATAGCGGGACGGAGACCCAGTACTTC.

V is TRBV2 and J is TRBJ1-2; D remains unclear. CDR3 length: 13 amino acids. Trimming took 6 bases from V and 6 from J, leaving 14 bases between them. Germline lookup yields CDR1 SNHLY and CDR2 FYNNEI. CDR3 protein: CASRLIQTNGYTF. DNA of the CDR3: TGTGCCAGCAGGTTAATTCAGACCAATGGCTACACCTTC.

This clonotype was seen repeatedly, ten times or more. This chain's CDR3 is CASSDRTGRGNEQFF. The CDR3 coding sequence is TGTGCCAGCAGCGATCGGACAGGGCGCGGCAATGAGCAGTTCTTC. The chain joins TRBV6-1 to TRBJ2-1, with 8 bases identical to TRBD1. V gave up 6 bases and J gave up 6 bases; unmatched junction bases: 10. CDR1 and CDR2 from the germline V gene are MNHNS and SASEGT. This CDR3 is 15 amino acids long.

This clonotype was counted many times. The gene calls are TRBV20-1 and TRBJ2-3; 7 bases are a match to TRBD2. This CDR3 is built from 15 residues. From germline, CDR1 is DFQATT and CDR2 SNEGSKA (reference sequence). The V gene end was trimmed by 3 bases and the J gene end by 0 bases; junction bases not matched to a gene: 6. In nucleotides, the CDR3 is TGCAGTGCTAGGGCTAGCGGTCTTAGCACAGATACGCAGTATTTT. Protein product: CSARASGLSTDTQYF.

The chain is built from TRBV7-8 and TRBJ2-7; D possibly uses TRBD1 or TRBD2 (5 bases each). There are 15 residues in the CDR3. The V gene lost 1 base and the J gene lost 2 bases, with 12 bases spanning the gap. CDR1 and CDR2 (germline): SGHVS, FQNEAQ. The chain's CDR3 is CASSLGGVGTYEQYF. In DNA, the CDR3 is TGTGCCAGCAGCTTAGGAGGGGTAGGAACCTACGAGCAGTACTTC. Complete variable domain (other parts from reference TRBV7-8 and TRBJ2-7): GAGVSQSPRYKVAKRGQDVALRCDPISGHVSLFWYQQALGQGPEFLTYFQNEAQLDKSGLPSDRFFAERPEGSVSTLKIQRTQQEDSAVYLCASSLGGVGTYEQYFGPGTRLTVT.

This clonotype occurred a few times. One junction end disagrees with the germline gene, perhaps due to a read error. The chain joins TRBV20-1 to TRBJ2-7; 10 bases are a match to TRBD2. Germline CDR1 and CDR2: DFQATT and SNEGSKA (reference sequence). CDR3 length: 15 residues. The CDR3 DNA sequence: TGCAGTGCCAGAGACCTAGCGGGAGTTATCTCCGAGCAGTACTTC. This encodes CSARDLAGVISEQYF.

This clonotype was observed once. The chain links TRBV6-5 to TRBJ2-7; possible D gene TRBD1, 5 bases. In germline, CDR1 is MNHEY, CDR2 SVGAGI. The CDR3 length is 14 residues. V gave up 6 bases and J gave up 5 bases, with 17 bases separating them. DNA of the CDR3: TGTGCCAGCAGCCAAGTCCTAGGGGCGGACGAGCAGTACTTC. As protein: CASSQVLGADEQYF.

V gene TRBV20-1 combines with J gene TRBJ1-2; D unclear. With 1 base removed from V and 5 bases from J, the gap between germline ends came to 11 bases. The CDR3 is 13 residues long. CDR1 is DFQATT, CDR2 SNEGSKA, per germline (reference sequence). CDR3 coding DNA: TGCAGTGCTAGAGGCGCTATCGGATATGGCTACACCTTC. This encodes CSARGAIGYGYTF.

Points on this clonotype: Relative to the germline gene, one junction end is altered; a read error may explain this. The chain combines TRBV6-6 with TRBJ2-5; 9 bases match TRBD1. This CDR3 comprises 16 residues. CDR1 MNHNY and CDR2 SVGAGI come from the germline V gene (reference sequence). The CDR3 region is CAISGTAGQGIETQYF. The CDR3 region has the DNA TGTGCCATCAGTGGGACTGCCGGACAGGGGATAGAGACCCAGTACTTC.

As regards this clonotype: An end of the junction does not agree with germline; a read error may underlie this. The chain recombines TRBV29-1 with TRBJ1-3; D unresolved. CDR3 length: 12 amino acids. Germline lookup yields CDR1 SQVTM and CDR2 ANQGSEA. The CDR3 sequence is CSVVKSGSTIYF. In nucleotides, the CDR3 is TGCAGCGTTGTCAAATCTGGAAGCACCATATATTTT. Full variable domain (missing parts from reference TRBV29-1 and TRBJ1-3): SAVISQKPSRDICQRGTSLTIQCQVDSQVTMMFWYRQQPGQSLTLIATANQGSEATYESGFVIDKFPISRPNLTFSTLTVSNMSPEDSSIYLCSVVKSGSTIYFGEGSWLTVV.